What follows is one T cell receptor (beta chain) and its context. This sample is drawn from a study of OX40 agonist ivuxolimab in advanced cancers. This CDR3 has 14 amino acids. Germline V gives CDR1 MGHRA, CDR2 YSYEKL. Trimming left V 3 bases short and J 8 bases short, with 14 bases between. Generated by immunoSEQ multiplex PCR, the TCRdb table keeps only in-frame clones and is missing some. The top ten clones hold 3.9% of a sample with about 46,000 clones, nearly 80% of them seen once. The rearrangement links TRBV4-1 to TRBJ1-5, with D hard to call. This receptor was obtained from an adult with an advanced solid tumor such as melanoma, head and neck, liver or kidney cancer. The sample consisted of CD4+ or CD8+ T cells sorted from blood, taken in a trial of the OX40 agonist ivuxolimab. CDR3 coding DNA: TGCGCCAGCAGCCAGACCGGGAGCCATAAGCCCCAGCATTTT. Amino acids: CASSQTGSHKPQHF.